What follows are 2 T cell receptor beta chains derived from one specimen sequenced in a study of identifying expanded T cells in peripheral blood. Sequencing used immunoSEQ multiplex PCR; TCRdb keeps in-frame clones, though not all of them. The repertoire holds 100,000 to 150,000 clones, with 75% to 90% as singletons. The sequenced material came from blood. The receptors derive from a person between 18 and 70 years old in good health.

This chain connects TRBV27 to TRBJ2-5; 8 bases are shared with TRBD2. Germline loops: CDR1 MNHEY, CDR2 SMNVEV (reference sequence). The CDR3 sequence is 14 residues long. V trimming: 5 bases; J trimming: 2 bases; junction bases outside the gene matches: 4. The CDR3, as DNA: TGTGCCAGCAGTCGTGGGACTAGGCAAGAGACCCAGTACTTC. It specifies CASSRGTRQETQYF.

This sequence joins TRBV29-1 and TRBJ1-4; the match to TRBD1 covers 8 bases. CDR3 length: 14 residues. The germline V gene has CDR1 SQVTM and CDR2 ANQGSEA. After removal of 7 bases from V and 5 bases from J, the junction contained 9 bases not matched to a gene. Written as DNA, the CDR3 is TGCAGCGGCCTGGGACAGGTGATAAATGAAAAACTGTTTTTT. Its translation is CSGLGQVINEKLFF.